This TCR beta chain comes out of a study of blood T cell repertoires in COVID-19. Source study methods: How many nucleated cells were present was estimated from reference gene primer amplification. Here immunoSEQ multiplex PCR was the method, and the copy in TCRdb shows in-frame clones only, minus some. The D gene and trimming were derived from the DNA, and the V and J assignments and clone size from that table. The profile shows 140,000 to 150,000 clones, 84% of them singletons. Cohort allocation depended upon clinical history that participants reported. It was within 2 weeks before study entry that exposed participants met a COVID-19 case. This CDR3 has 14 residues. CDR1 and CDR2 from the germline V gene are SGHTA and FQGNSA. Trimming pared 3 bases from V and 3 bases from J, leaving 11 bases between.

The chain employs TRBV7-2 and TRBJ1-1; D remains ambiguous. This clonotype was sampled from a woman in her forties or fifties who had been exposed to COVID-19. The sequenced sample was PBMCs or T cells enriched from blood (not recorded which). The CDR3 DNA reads TGTGCCAGCAGCTTCGGACTTGGGGACACTGAAGCTTTCTTT. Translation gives CASSFGLGDTEAFF.